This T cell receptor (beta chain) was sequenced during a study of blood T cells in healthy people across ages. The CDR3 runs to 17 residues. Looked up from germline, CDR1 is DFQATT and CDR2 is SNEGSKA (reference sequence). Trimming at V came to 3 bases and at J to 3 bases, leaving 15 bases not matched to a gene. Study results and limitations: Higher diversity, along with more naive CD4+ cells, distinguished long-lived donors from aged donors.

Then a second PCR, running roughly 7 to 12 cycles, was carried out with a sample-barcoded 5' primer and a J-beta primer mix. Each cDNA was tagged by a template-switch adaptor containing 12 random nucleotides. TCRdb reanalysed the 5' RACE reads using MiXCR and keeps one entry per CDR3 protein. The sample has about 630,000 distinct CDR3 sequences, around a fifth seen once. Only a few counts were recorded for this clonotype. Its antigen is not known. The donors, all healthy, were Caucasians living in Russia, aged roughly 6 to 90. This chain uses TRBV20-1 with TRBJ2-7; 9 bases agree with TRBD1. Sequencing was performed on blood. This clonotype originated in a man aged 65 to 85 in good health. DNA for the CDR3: TGCAGTGCTAGTCCCGGGACAGGGCTTGGGTCGGACTACGAGCAGTACTTC. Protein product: CSASPGTGLGSDYEQYF.